These 2 T cell receptor beta chains share one sample of origin, sequenced in a study of blood T cell repertoires in COVID-19. Profiled with immunoSEQ multiplex PCR; TCRdb holds only in-frame clones, not every one. The top ten clones hold around 3.7% of a sample with some 270,000 clones, more than 65% of them seen once. The sample comprised PBMCs or T cells enriched from blood (not recorded which). These receptors came from a man between 50 and 59 years old who had recovered from COVID-19.

The chain is built from TRBV28 and TRBJ2-2; D is perhaps TRBD1 (5 bases). The germline V gene has CDR1 MDHEN and CDR2 SYDVKM. Trimming cost V 2 bases and J 8 bases, with 15 bases left between them. This CDR3 is 15 amino acids long. The CDR3 DNA reads TGTGCCAGCAGTTTAGGCTCAGGGCCCATGGGGGAGCTGTTTTTT. Protein sequence: CASSLGSGPMGELFF.

The gene calls are TRBV13 and TRBJ1-4, with 7 bases lining up with TRBD1. The V segment lost 5 bases and the J segment 5 bases; nucleotides outside the gene matches: 11. In germline, CDR1 is PRHDT, CDR2 FYEKMQ (reference sequence). This CDR3 region has 16 residues. The CDR3, as DNA: TGTGCCAGCAGCCACAGCCCGGGACAGTTAAATGAAAAACTGTTTTTT. Amino acid sequence: CASSHSPGQLNEKLFF.